The entry that follows covers one TCR beta chain sequence. This record belongs to a study of blood T cells in healthy people across ages. Germline V gene data show CDR1 as SGHDN and CDR2 as FVKESK. Unmatched junction bases numbered 5, after V lost 4 bases and J lost 3 bases. The CDR3 is 15 residues long. The use of a sample-barcoded 5' primer and a J-beta primer mix characterized a second PCR of about 6 to 11 cycles. From the 5' RACE reads, TCRdb called clonotypes with MiXCR, one entry per CDR3 protein. Of some 1,500,000 distinct CDR3 sequences in the sample, less than 45% were seen once. Sequences were obtained from blood. This TCR was recovered from a woman in her late teens or twenties in good health. This chain links TRBV14 with TRBJ2-2, with 7 nucleotides matching TRBD2. The chain's CDR3 is CASSLQRGYTGELFF. The CDR3 DNA reads TGTGCCAGCAGCCTACAGCGGGGTTACACCGGGGAGCTGTTTTTT.